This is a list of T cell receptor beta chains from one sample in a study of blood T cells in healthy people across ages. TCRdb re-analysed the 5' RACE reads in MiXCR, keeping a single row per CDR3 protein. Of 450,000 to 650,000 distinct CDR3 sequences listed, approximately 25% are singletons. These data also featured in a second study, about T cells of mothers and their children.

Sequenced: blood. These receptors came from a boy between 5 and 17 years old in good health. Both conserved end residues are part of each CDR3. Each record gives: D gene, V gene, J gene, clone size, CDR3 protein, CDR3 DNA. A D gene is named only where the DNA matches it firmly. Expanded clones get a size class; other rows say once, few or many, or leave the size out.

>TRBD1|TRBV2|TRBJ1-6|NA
CASSDRQGALNNSPLHF
TGTGCCAGCAGTGACCGACAGGGGGCGCTGAATAATTCACCCCTCCACTTT
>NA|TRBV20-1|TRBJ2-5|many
CSARVGEPQETQYF
TGCAGTGCTAGAGTTGGGGAGCCCCAAGAGACCCAGTACTTC
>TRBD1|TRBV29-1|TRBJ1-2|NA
CSVDSPQDRVGTYGYTF
TGCAGCGTTGATTCCCCCCAGGACAGGGTTGGGACCTATGGCTACACCTTC
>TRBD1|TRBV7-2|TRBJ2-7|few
CTSSPSGGYEQYF
TGTACCAGCAGCCCATCAGGGGGCTACGAGCAGTACTTC
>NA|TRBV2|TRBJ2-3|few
CATLVGLTDTQYF
TGTGCCACCCTGGTGGGGCTCACAGATACGCAGTATTTT
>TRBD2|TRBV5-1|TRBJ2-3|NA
CASSLSIAGVADTQYF
TGCGCCAGCAGCTTGAGCATAGCGGGAGTTGCAGATACGCAGTATTTT
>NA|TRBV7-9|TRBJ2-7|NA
CASSLVVRQLFQGYEQYF
TGTGCCAGCAGCTTAGTAGTTAGACAGCTTTTCCAGGGCTACGAGCAGTACTTC
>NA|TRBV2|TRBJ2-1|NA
CASSDRGYYDGEQFF
TGTGCCAGCAGTGATAGGGGATATTACGATGGTGAGCAGTTCTTC
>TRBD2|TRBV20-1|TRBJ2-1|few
CSARVTSGRQNEQFF
TGCAGTGCTAGAGTAACTAGCGGGAGACAAAATGAGCAGTTCTTC
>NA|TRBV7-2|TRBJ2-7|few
CASGLGGGDEQYF
TGTGCCAGCGGCTTAGGAGGGGGCGACGAGCAGTACTTC
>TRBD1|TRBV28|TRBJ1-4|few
CASSRTGHEKLFF
TGTGCCAGCAGTAGGACAGGGCACGAAAAACTGTTTTTT
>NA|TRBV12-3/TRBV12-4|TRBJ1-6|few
CASSSEGDNSPLHF
TGTGCCAGCAGTTCCGAGGGGGACAATTCACCCCTCCACTTT
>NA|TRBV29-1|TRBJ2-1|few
CSVQRDNEQFF
TGCAGCGTTCAAAGAGACAATGAGCAGTTCTTC
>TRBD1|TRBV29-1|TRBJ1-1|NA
CSSGTVNTEAFF
TGCAGCTCGGGGACAGTGAACACTGAAGCTTTCTTT
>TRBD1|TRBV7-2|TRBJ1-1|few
CASSWDRVGSRTEAFF
TGTGCCAGCAGCTGGGACAGGGTAGGGTCCCGGACTGAAGCTTTCTTT
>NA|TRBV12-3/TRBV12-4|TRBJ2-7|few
CASSLEPRAFYEQYF
TGTGCCAGCAGTTTGGAACCTCGGGCCTTCTACGAGCAGTACTTC
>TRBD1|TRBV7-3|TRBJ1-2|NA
CASSFLTGAEGYTF
TGTGCCAGCAGCTTTTTGACAGGGGCTGAAGGCTACACCTTC
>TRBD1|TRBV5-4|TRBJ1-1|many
CASSLDRGNTEAFF
TGTGCCAGCAGTTTGGACAGGGGGAACACTGAAGCTTTCTTT
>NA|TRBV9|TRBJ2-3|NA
CASSVYGGLRSADTQYF
TGTGCCAGCAGCGTCTACGGGGGACTCCGGAGCGCAGATACGCAGTATTTT
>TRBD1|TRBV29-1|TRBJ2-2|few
CSGQGGTGELFF
TGCAGCGGACAGGGGGGCACCGGGGAGCTGTTTTTT
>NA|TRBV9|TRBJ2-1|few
CASSAGGGSHEQFF
TGTGCCAGCAGCGCAGGCGGGGGCAGCCATGAGCAGTTCTTC
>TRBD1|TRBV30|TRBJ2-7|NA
CAGRTGSYEQYF
TGTGCCGGGCGGACAGGGTCCTACGAGCAGTACTTC
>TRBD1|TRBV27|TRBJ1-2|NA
CASSFGGRGDYGYTF
TGTGCCAGCAGTTTTGGGGGCAGGGGGGACTATGGCTACACCTTC
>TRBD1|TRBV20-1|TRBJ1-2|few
CSARDMTGAFEVDGYTF
TGCAGTGCTAGAGATATGACAGGGGCCTTCGAAGTGGATGGCTACACCTTC
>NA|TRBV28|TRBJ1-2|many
CASSLSAEINYGYTF
TGTGCCAGCAGTTTATCGGCAGAGATTAACTATGGCTACACCTTC
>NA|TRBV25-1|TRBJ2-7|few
CASSEWGGRDEQYF
TGTGCCAGCAGTGAATGGGGGGGGCGGGACGAGCAGTACTTC
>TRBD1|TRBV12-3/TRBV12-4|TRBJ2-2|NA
CASRPGTGGYTGELFF
TGTGCCAGCAGACCCGGGACAGGGGGCTACACCGGGGAGCTGTTTTTT
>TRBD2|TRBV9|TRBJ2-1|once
CVSSVVTSGLYNEQFF
TGTGTCAGCAGCGTAGTAACTAGCGGGCTCTACAATGAGCAGTTCTTC
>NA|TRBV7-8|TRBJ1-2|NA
CASSQGLYGYTF
TGTGCCAGCAGCCAGGGGCTCTATGGCTACACCTTC
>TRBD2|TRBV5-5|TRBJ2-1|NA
CASSSGREGEQFF
TGTGCCAGCAGCTCGGGACGGGAGGGTGAGCAGTTCTTC
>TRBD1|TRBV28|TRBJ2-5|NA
CASRTGWEETQYF
TGTGCCAGCAGGACAGGGTGGGAAGAGACCCAGTACTTC
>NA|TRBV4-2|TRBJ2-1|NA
CASSRGSYIEQFF
TGTGCCAGCAGCCGGGGCTCCTACATTGAGCAGTTCTTC
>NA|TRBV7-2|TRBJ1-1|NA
CASSWENQAFF
TGTGCCAGCAGCTGGGAGAACCAAGCTTTCTTT
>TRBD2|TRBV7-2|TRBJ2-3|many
CASSLRTSGSLGADTQYF
TGTGCCAGCAGCCTAAGGACTAGCGGGAGTCTAGGGGCAGATACGCAGTATTTT
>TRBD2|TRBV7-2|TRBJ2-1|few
CASSDLAGGNNEQFF
TGTGCCAGCAGCGATCTAGCGGGAGGGAACAATGAGCAGTTCTTC
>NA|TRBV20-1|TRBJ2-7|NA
CSAEGHSSYEQYF
TGCAGTGCTGAAGGACATAGCTCCTACGAGCAGTACTTC
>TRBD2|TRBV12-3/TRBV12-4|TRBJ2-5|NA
CASSSTSGKETQYF
TGTGCCAGCAGTTCGACTAGCGGGAAAGAGACCCAGTACTTC
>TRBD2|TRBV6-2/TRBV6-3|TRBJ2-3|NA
CASSYGLAGGPDTQYF
TGTGCCAGCAGTTACGGACTAGCGGGGGGCCCAGATACGCAGTATTTT
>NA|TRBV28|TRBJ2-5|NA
CASSFRALQETQYF
TGTGCCAGCAGTTTTAGGGCACTACAAGAGACCCAGTACTTC
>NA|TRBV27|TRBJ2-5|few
CASSLFAGQETQYF
TGTGCCAGCAGTTTATTCGCGGGCCAAGAGACCCAGTACTTC
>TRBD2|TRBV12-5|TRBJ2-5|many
CASGLDKIGTSGDQETQYF
TGTGCTAGTGGTTTGGACAAAATTGGGACTAGCGGGGACCAAGAGACCCAGTACTTC
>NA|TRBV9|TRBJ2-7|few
CASSVADAGDPYEQYF
TGTGCCAGCAGCGTAGCCGACGCAGGGGATCCCTACGAGCAGTACTTC
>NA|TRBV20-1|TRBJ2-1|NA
CSARDAGLLYNEQFF
TGCAGTGCTAGAGATGCCGGACTATTGTACAATGAGCAGTTCTTC
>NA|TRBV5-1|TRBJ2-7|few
CASSAGFNSYEQYF
TGCGCCAGCAGCGCCGGATTCAACTCCTACGAGCAGTACTTC
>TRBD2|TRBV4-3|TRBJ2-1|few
CASSQDVVSGRANEQFF
TGCGCCAGCAGCCAAGATGTGGTAAGCGGGAGGGCCAATGAGCAGTTCTTC
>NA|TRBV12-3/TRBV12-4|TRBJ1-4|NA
CASFSGQQATNEKLFF
TGTGCCAGCTTCTCGGGTCAGCAGGCAACTAATGAAAAACTGTTTTTT
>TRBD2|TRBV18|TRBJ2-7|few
CASSPRLAGGLWESYEQYF
TGTGCCAGCTCACCACGCCTAGCGGGAGGGCTTTGGGAGTCCTACGAGCAGTACTTC
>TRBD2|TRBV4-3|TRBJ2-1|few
CASSPRLAGDGGLNEQFF
TGCGCCAGCAGCCCCCGACTAGCGGGGGACGGCGGGCTCAATGAGCAGTTCTTC
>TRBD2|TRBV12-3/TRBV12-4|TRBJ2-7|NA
CASTLRGGPFYEQYF
TGTGCCAGCACCCTTCGGGGGGGACCTTTCTACGAGCAGTACTTC
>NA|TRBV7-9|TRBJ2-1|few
CASSLGWDVPYNEQFF
TGTGCCAGCAGCTTAGGGTGGGACGTTCCCTACAATGAGCAGTTCTTC